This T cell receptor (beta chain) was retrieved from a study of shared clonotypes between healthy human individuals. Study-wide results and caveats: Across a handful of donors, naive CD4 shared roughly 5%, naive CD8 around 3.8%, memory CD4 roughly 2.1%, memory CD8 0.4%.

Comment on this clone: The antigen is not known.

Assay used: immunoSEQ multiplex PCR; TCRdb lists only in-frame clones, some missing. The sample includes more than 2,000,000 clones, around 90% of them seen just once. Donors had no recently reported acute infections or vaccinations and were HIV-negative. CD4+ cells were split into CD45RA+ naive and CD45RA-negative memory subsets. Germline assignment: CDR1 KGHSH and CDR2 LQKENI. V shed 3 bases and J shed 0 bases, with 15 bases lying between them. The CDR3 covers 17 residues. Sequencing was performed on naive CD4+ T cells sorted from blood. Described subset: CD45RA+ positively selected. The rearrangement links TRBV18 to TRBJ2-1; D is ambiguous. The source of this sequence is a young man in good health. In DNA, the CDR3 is TGTGCCAGCTCACCGTCTCTCATGCGGAGCTCCTACAATGAGCAGTTCTTC. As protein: CASSPSLMRSSYNEQFF.